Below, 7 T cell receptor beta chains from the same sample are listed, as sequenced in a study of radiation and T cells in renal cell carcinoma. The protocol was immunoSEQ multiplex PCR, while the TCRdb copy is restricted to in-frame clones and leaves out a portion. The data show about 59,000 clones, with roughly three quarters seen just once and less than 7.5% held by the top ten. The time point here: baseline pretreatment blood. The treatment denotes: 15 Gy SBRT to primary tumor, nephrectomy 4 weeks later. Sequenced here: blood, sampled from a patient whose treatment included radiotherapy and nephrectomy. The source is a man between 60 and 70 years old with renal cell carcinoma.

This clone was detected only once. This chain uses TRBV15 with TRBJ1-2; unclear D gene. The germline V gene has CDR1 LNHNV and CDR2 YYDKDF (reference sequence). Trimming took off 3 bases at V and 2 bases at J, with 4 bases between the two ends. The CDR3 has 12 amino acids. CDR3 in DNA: TGTGCCACCAGCAGGGAGAACTATGGCTACACCTTC. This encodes CATSRENYGYTF.

The CDR3 sequence is CASGLEAGRTDTQYF. In DNA form, the CDR3 reads TGTGCTAGTGGTTTGGAAGCGGGCCGCACAGATACGCAGTATTTT. The rearrangement joins TRBV12-5 to TRBJ2-3, with D possibly TRBD2 on 6 matching bases. Germline V gene data show CDR1 as LGHNT and CDR2 as FRNRAP. CDR3 length: 15 residues. Trimming removed 1 base at V and 1 base at J, with 9 bases between.

CDR3 nucleotide sequence: TGTGCCATCAGTGTCCATACTACTCCTAAGATTCTCGGCTACACCTTC. This translates into CAISVHTTPKILGYTF. V and J are TRBV10-3 and TRBJ1-2; D not certain. Trimming removed 4 bases from V and 8 bases from J, with 23 bases in between. In germline, CDR1 is ENHRY, CDR2 SYGVKD. The CDR3 spans 16 residues.

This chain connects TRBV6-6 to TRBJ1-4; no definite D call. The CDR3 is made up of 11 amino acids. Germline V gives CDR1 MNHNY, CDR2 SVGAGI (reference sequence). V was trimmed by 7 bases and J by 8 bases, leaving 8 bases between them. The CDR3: CASTHGEKLFF. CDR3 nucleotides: TGTGCCAGCACTCACGGGGAAAAACTGTTTTTT.

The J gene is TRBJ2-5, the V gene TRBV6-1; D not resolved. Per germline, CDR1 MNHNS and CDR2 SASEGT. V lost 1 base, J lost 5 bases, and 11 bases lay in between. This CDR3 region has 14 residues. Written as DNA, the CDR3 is TGTGCCAGCAGTGAAGGGGCAGTCCTCGAGACCCAGTACTTC. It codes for CASSEGAVLETQYF.

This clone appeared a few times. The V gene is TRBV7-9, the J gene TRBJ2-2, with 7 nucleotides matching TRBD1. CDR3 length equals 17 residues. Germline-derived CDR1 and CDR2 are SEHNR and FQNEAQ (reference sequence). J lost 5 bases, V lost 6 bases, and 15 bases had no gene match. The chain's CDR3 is CASRLETGSPRTGELFF. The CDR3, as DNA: TGTGCCAGCAGGCTAGAGACAGGGTCCCCTAGGACCGGGGAGCTGTTTTTT.

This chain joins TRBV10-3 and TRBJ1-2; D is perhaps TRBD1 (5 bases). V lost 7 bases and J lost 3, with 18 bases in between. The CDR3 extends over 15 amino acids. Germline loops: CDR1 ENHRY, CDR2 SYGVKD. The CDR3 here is CAITFDRDGDYGYTF. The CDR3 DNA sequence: TGTGCCATCACCTTTGACCGGGACGGCGACTATGGCTACACCTTC.